Listed here is a single TCR beta chain. Its antigen is unknown. Germline values: CDR1 DFQATT, CDR2 SNEGSKA (reference sequence). V lost 0 bases and J lost 0, with 9 bases in between. CDR3 length: 15 residues. This entry is derived from a study of CD8 T cells in ankylosing spondylitis. General study results and limits: Prior work had noted some motif variants in reactive arthritis blood and synovial fluid. In ankylosing spondylitis blood, a motif of roughly 8 highly homologous TCR beta variants appeared characteristic.

In TCRdb, the 5' RACE reads were re-called with MiXCR into one record per CDR3 protein. This sample has roughly 470,000 distinct CDR3 sequences, with 20% to 30% found just once. The sample was blood, either unsorted or a sorted T cell fraction (not recorded which). This TCR derives from a male donor with ankylosing spondylitis. The chain couples TRBV20-1 to TRBJ1-5, with D hard to call. The DNA for the CDR3 is TGCAGTGCTAGAGACCGACCTTTTAGCAATCAGCCCCAGCATTTT. As protein: CSARDRPFSNQPQHF.